This T cell receptor (beta chain) was identified during a study of molecular identifiers for immune sequencing clone quantification (dated by TCRdb to between 2018 and 2020). Some background on the complete study: For a replicate experiment, RNA from approximately 20,000 or 100,000 naive CD8 T cells was divided into five aliquots, of which four were sequenced. CD8 T cells were used in a methods study to benchmark molecular-identifier clustering-based TCR repertoire sequencing (MIDCIRS) and TCR RNA copy counting.

Measured from the cysteine to the phenylalanine, the CDR3 is 15 residues long. Only the CDR3 part of the read is kept: 45 bases, read in frame from the first base. From a lookup of the germline V gene (reference sequence), CDR1 and CDR2 are LNHDA and SQIVND. Trimming leaves V shorter by 5 bases and J shorter by 1 base, with the junction holding 7 bases beyond the gene matches. This clonotype was seen ten or more times. Its antigen remains undetermined. One base away there is no much larger clone; base qualities are not given. Here is what the overall study found, with its caveats: Modeling estimated about 2.8 recovered TCR RNA copies per cell, compared with about 10 by digital PCR, which implies roughly 27% capture efficiency. In CMV-specific effector cells, clones with more than 20 RNA copies contained over 98% of molecules, whereas in naive cells such clones contained under 1% of molecules. Identical TCR molecules sharing a barcode could cause highly expanded clone sizes to be underestimated. When barcode sub-clustering was left out, chimeric consensus sequences inflated TCR diversity, with chimeras reaching as high as 47%. Even against a background of about a million naive CD8 T cells, spiked-in Jurkat TCR RNA amounting to a single cell's worth was reported to be detectable. The naive libraries included spiked-in Jurkat TCR RNA (fewer than eleven copies' worth), and this Jurkat TCR RNA is not part of the donor repertoire.

Libraries of naive CD8 T cells were built from around 18,000 to 910,000 sorted cells, with 10%, 30% or 50% of the purified RNA used. On a BD FACSAria II, naive CD8 T cells were FACS-sorted as CD8+CD4-CCR7+CD45RA+ and collected into RLT Plus buffer. To test detection sensitivity, Jurkat RNA equal to about nine TCR copies was added to samples of about 20,000-1,100,000 naive CD8 T cells. CD8 T cells were enriched using RosetteSep CD8+ T Cell Enrichment Cocktail and Ficoll-Paque, and the enriched cells then underwent ACK red cell lysis. Library method: PCR. The sequencer was a NextSeq 500. Preparation of bulk TCR libraries followed a previously described approach, with the TCR primers listed in Table S5. Total RNA was purified with the Qiagen AllPrep DNA/RNA kit. Before analysis, reads from multiple sequencing runs of one library were combined. The paper's data handling went like this. Reads were retained only if an exact TCR constant sequence was present, and the retained reads were trimmed to 150 nt and grouped according to their 12-nt molecular barcodes. Reads within each barcode group were sub-clustered using a 15% Levenshtein threshold, and quality-weighted consensus sequences were constructed for each RNA molecule. Non-functional sequences were filtered out, along with any lower-count sequence sitting one edit away from another sequence. Based on fitting two negative binomial distributions, any barcode sub-cluster with under 20% of the maximum read count was discarded. The public reads were run again by TCRdb, first through fastp at Q25 and then through MiXCR, and only productive beta chains were kept. Duplicate CDR3 protein sequences are folded into a single record with the most common DNA and genes. These V and J calls rely on TCRdb rather than the paper's analysis. For this sample there are some 96,000 distinct CDR3 sequences; 24% appear just once. The ten largest clones represent more than 0.8% of the sample.

Sequenced: naive CD8+ T cells from blood, with Jurkat cell RNA spiked in. Sample cell subset or site, as interpreted from the label and publication: FACS-sorted CD8+CD4-CCR7+CD45RA+ naive T cells. The source of this sequence is a human donor in good health. Some libraries in this study had Jurkat cell RNA spiked in. The sequence joins TRBV19 to TRBJ2-7; TRBD1 agrees with 8 junctional bases. The CDR3 is CASSPRTGLSYEQYF. The bases are TGTGCCAGTAGTCCCCGGACAGGGTTGTCCTACGAGCAGTACTTC. The full variable domain, completed from the reference TRBV19 and TRBJ2-7 proteins outside the CDR3, reads DGGITQSPKYLFRKEGQNVTLSCEQNLNHDAMYWYRQDPGQGLRLIYYSQIVNDFQKGDIAEGYSVSREKKESFPLTVTSAQKNPTAFYLCASSPRTGLSYEQYFGPGTRLTVT.